This is a list of T cell receptor beta chains from one sample in a study of blood T cell repertoires in COVID-19. The assay was immunoSEQ multiplex PCR, and TCRdb's table has in-frame clones only and misses some. The table has some 170,000 clones, roughly four fifths seen once. The specimen was peripheral blood. The receptors originated from a human donor in a cohort sampled during active COVID-19. The CDR3 runs from the conserved cysteine through the conserved F or W. D genes are given only for firm matches. Not every row has a clone size; where given, it reads once, few, many or a size class.

>TRBJ2-3|TRBV5-4|TRBD1|few|15
CASSLRQGARDTQYF
TGTGCCAGCAGTCTAAGACAGGGGGCAAGAGATACGCAGTATTTT
>TRBJ2-1|TRBV6-2/TRBV6-3|-|-|13
CASSYGSGGEQFF
TGTGCCAGCAGTTACGGTTCCGGGGGTGAGCAGTTCTTC
>TRBJ1-2|TRBV28|TRBD1|-|15
CASSPTGPWDYGYTF
TGTGCCAGCAGTCCGACAGGGCCCTGGGACTATGGCTACACCTTC
>TRBJ1-5|TRBV9|TRBD1|few|13
CASSVTGAQPQHF
TGTGCCAGCAGCGTAACAGGGGCTCAGCCCCAGCATTTT
>TRBJ1-5|TRBV2|TRBD1|-|15
CASSTGQGARQPQHF
TGTGCCAGCAGTACAGGACAGGGGGCGCGGCAGCCCCAGCATTTT
>TRBJ1-1|TRBV6-5|-|-|13
CASSAGQTVVAFF
TGTGCCAGTTCCGCGGGGCAGACGGTCGTTGCTTTCTTT
>TRBJ2-5|TRBV5-8|-|-|14
CASSLGTLRGTQYF
TGTGCCAGCAGCTTGGGCACCCTCCGCGGGACCCAGTACTTC
>TRBJ1-2|TRBV15|-|-|12
CATSQDNYGYTF
TGTGCCACCAGCCAGGATAACTATGGCTACACCTTC
>TRBJ2-7|TRBV29-1|TRBD1|-|14
CSVETGTGLREQYF
TGCAGCGTTGAAACCGGGACAGGGCTTCGGGAGCAGTACTTC
>TRBJ1-4|TRBV30|-|-|13
CAWSVLNNEKLFF
TGTGCCTGGAGTGTACTCAATAATGAAAAACTGTTTTTT
>TRBJ1-1|TRBV6-5|-|-|11
CASILGFEAFF
TGTGCCAGCATCCTCGGGTTTGAAGCTTTCTTT
>TRBJ2-3|TRBV18|TRBD2|-|17
CASSPALAGSSGDTQYF
TGTGCCAGCTCACCCGCACTAGCGGGGTCTAGCGGGGATACGCAGTATTTT
>TRBJ1-5|TRBV12-3/TRBV12-4|-|-|13
CASTRAGSEAQHF
TGTGCCAGCACCCGAGCGGGGAGTGAGGCCCAGCATTTT
>TRBJ2-1|TRBV10-2|-|-|18
CASSEVNFLSRANNEQFF
TGCGCCAGCAGTGAAGTAAATTTCTTATCTAGAGCTAACAATGAGCAGTTCTTC
>TRBJ2-1|TRBV12-3/TRBV12-4|-|few|13
CASSFAGVEEQFF
TGTGCCAGCAGTTTCGCCGGGGTTGAAGAGCAGTTCTTC
>TRBJ1-5|TRBV18|TRBD1|medium-sized|15
CASSPKQGTSKPQHF
TGTGCCAGCTCACCAAAACAGGGGACTTCAAAGCCCCAGCATTTT
>TRBJ2-5|TRBV9|TRBD2|once|15
CASSAGTSGGETQYF
TGTGCCAGCAGCGCCGGGACTAGCGGGGGGGAGACCCAGTACTTC
>TRBJ1-1|TRBV6-2/TRBV6-3|TRBD1|-|17
CASSSYSGTGALTEAFF
TGTGCCAGCAGCTCATATTCCGGGACAGGGGCTTTAACTGAAGCTTTCTTT
>TRBJ2-3|TRBV6-5|TRBD2|-|15
CASRRSGGNTDTQYF
TGTGCCAGCAGACGGAGCGGGGGGAACACAGATACGCAGTATTTT
>TRBJ2-5|TRBV15|TRBD2|-|14
CATSKAGFQETQYF
TGTGCCACCAGCAAAGCGGGGTTTCAAGAGACCCAGTACTTC
>TRBJ2-1|TRBV29-1|TRBD2|once|13
CSVGLAGRNEQFF
TGCAGCGTGGGCCTAGCGGGGAGGAATGAGCAGTTCTTC
>TRBJ1-4|TRBV6-5|-|-|15
CASRHTGGLDEKLFF
TGTGCCAGCAGACACACCGGGGGGCTGGATGAAAAACTGTTTTTT
>TRBJ1-4|TRBV6-5|-|-|14
CASSKGTTNEKLFF
TGTGCCAGCAGTAAGGGGACAACTAATGAAAAACTGTTTTTT
>TRBJ1-5|TRBV6-5|-|once|15
CASSSLPLNNQPQHF
TGTGCCAGCAGTTCATTACCACTAAATAATCAGCCCCAGCATTTT
>TRBJ2-3|TRBV7-2|TRBD2|-|16
CASSDRLAGGADTQYF
TGTGCCAGCAGCGATCGACTAGCGGGGGGAGCAGATACGCAGTATTTT
>TRBJ2-5|TRBV5-5|TRBD2|-|16
CASSYLTSGGQETQYF
TGTGCCAGCAGTTACCTGACTAGCGGGGGCCAAGAGACCCAGTACTTC
>TRBJ1-2|TRBV5-1|-|-|16
CASSFRTDEIHYGYTF
TGCGCCAGCAGCTTCCGGACAGACGAGATCCACTATGGCTACACCTTC
>TRBJ1-2|TRBV19|TRBD1|-|14
CASSQTDDRDGYTF
TGTGCCAGTAGTCAAACCGACGACAGGGATGGCTACACCTTC
>TRBJ2-1|TRBV6-6|-|-|16
CASSPTGRVTHNEQFF
TGTGCCAGCAGTCCCACCGGGCGGGTTACCCACAATGAGCAGTTCTTC
>TRBJ2-1|TRBV3-1/TRBV3-2|TRBD2|-|17
CASSQKFQGLARNEQFF
TGTGCCAGCAGCCAAAAATTTCAAGGACTAGCGAGGAATGAGCAGTTCTTC
>TRBJ2-2|TRBV19|-|-|14
CASSIGDRTGELFF
TGTGCCAGTAGTATAGGAGACAGGACCGGGGAGCTGTTTTTT
>TRBJ1-4|TRBV3-1/TRBV3-2|-|-|16
CASSQDGESGNEKLFF
TGTGCCAGCAGCCAAGATGGGGAGTCGGGTAATGAAAAACTGTTTTTT
>TRBJ2-7|TRBV5-8|TRBD1|few|14
CASSLGGTGYEQYF
TGTGCCAGCAGCTTGGGAGGGACAGGGTACGAGCAGTACTTC
>TRBJ1-1|TRBV7-6|TRBD1|-|15
CASSYPQGRNTEAFF
TGTGCCAGCAGCTATCCACAGGGGCGGAACACTGAAGCTTTCTTT
>TRBJ1-2|TRBV7-2|-|-|13
CASSLGGANGYTF
TGTGCCAGCAGCTTGGGGGGGGCGAATGGCTACACCTTC
>TRBJ2-1|TRBV5-1|TRBD2|-|16
CASRGTSGGNYNEQFF
TGCGCCAGCAGGGGGACTAGCGGGGGAAACTACAATGAGCAGTTCTTC
>TRBJ2-5|TRBV6-1|-|-|12
CASSEGWGAQYF
TGTGCCAGCAGTGAAGGCTGGGGGGCCCAGTACTTC
>TRBJ2-1|TRBV9|TRBD2|-|15
CASSVSGGARNEQFF
TGTGCCAGCAGCGTCAGCGGGGGGGCGAGGAATGAGCAGTTCTTC
>TRBJ2-5|TRBV5-4|-|-|15
CASSLKGRQWETQYF
TGTGCCAGCAGCTTGAAAGGGAGGCAGTGGGAGACCCAGTACTTC
>TRBJ2-1|TRBV12-3/TRBV12-4|TRBD2|-|13
CASSPRGGDEQFF
TGTGCCAGCAGTCCCCGGGGGGGCGATGAGCAGTTCTTC
>TRBJ1-5|TRBV28|TRBD1|-|16
CASSPGTGMGNQPQHF
TGTGCCAGCAGTCCTGGGACAGGGATGGGCAATCAGCCCCAGCATTTT
>TRBJ1-5|TRBV7-2|-|-|15
CASSLARRNRQPQHF
TGTGCCAGCAGCTTAGCCCGAAGGAACAGGCAGCCCCAGCATTTT
>TRBJ2-7|TRBV5-5|TRBD2|-|15
CASSSGLALNYEQYF
TGTGCCAGCAGCTCGGGACTAGCGCTGAACTACGAGCAGTACTTC
>TRBJ1-1|TRBV6-5|-|-|14
CASSSQGRNTEAFF
TGTGCCAGCAGTTCCCAAGGGAGGAACACTGAAGCTTTCTTT
>TRBJ2-7|TRBV2|-|-|14
CASKGPKPGYEQYF
TGTGCCAGCAAGGGGCCAAAACCCGGGTACGAGCAGTACTTC
>TRBJ2-7|TRBV2|-|-|17
CASSEAAEGLESYEQYF
TGTGCCAGCAGTGAAGCGGCTGAGGGCTTAGAATCCTACGAGCAGTACTTC
>TRBJ2-4|TRBV24-1|TRBD2|-|16
CATSDTTAGAKNIQYF
TGTGCCACCAGTGATACGACAGCGGGGGCCAAAAACATTCAGTACTTC
>TRBJ1-1|TRBV28|-|once|14
CASSLLPGNTEAFF
TGTGCCAGCAGTTTATTACCCGGGAACACTGAAGCTTTCTTT
>TRBJ2-3|TRBV24-1|TRBD2|once|17
CATSDPGREGFSDTQYF
TGTGCCACCAGTGACCCCGGGCGGGAGGGATTTTCAGATACGCAGTATTTT
>TRBJ1-3|TRBV6-1|-|once|13
CASSEGRGNTIYF
TGTGCCAGCAGTGAGGGCCGTGGAAACACCATATATTTT
>TRBJ2-5|TRBV10-1|-|-|15
CASSESTTSLETQYF
TGCGCCAGCAGTGAGTCGACAACTAGTTTAGAGACCCAGTACTTC
>TRBJ2-7|TRBV19|TRBD2|-|15
CASSTLAGGLYEQYF
TGTGCCAGTAGTACTTTAGCGGGAGGTCTCTACGAGCAGTACTTC